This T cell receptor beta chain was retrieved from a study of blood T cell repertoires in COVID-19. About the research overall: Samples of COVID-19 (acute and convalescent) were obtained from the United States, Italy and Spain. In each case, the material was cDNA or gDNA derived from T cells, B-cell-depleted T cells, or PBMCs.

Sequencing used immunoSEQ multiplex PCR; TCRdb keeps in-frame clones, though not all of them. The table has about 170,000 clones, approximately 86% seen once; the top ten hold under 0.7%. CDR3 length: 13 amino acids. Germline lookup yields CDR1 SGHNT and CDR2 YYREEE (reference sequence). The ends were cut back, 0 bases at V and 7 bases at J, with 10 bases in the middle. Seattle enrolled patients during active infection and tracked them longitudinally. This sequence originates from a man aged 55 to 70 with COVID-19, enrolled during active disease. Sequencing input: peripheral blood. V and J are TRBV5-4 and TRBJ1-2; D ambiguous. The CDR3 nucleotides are TGTGCCAGCAGCTTGGTCCTGAGTGGTGGCTACACCTTC. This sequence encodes CASSLVLSGGYTF.